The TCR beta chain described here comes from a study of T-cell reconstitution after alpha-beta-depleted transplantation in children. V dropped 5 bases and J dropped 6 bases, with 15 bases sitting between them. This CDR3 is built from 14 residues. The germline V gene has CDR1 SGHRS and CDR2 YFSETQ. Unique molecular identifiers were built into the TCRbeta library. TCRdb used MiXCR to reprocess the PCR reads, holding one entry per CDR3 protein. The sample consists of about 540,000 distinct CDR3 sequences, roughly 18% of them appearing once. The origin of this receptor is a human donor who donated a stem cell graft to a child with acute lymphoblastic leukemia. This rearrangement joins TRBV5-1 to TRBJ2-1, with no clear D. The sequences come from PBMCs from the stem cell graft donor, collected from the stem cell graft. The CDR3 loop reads CASRFAESPNEQFF. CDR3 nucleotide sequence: TGCGCCAGCAGATTTGCGGAATCCCCCAATGAGCAGTTCTTC.